Below, 9 T cell receptor beta chains from the same sample are listed, as sequenced in a study of T cell responses to AZD1222 COVID-19 vaccine. The data were produced by immunoSEQ multiplex PCR, yet TCRdb's version contains in-frame clones alone and is incomplete. The sample has about 130,000 clones, under 90% seen once. The sequenced sample was peripheral blood, obtained on day 0 of AZD1222 vaccination. These receptors all stem from an adult in good health.

DNA of the CDR3: TGTGCCAGCAGTGATGTCTCCTGGGGGCGCCAAGAGACCCAGTACTTC. This codes for CASSDVSWGRQETQYF. This chain joins TRBV25-1 and TRBJ2-5, with D maybe TRBD1 (6 bases). This CDR3 spans 16 amino acids. Germline V gene data show CDR1 as MGHDK and CDR2 as SYGVNS. V lost 3 bases and J lost 1, with 15 bases in between.

The rearrangement uses TRBV19 and TRBJ1-5; D perhaps matches TRBD1 (5 bases). Germline lookup yields CDR1 LNHDA and CDR2 SQIVND (reference sequence). V lost 6 bases to trimming and J lost 8 bases, with 20 bases between them. The CDR3 consists of 15 residues. DNA of the CDR3: TGTGCCAGTAGCGGGGGACGGTTTGATAGCGAGCCCCAGCATTTT. Amino acids: CASSGGRFDSEPQHF.

The chain uses TRBV7-9 and TRBJ2-7, with D uncertain. The CDR3 runs to 10 residues. Per germline, CDR1 SEHNR and CDR2 FQNEAQ (reference sequence). Trimming stripped 6 bases from V and 2 bases from J, with 2 bases between. CDR3 sequence (DNA): TGTGCCAGCAGTACCTACGAGCAGTACTTC. As protein: CASSTYEQYF.

The V gene is TRBV20-1, the J gene TRBJ2-7, with D possibly being TRBD1 (6 bases). V was trimmed by 5 bases and J by 3 bases, leaving 8 bases between them. This CDR3 is 11 amino acids long. Germline V gene lookup returns CDR1 DFQATT and CDR2 SNEGSKA (reference sequence). The CDR3 is CSAQTGYEQYF. CDR3 bases: TGCAGTGCTCAGACAGGCTACGAGCAGTACTTC.

The rearrangement links TRBV2 to TRBJ1-2; D is unclear. Per the germline V gene, CDR1 is SNHLY and CDR2 is FYNNEI. The CDR3 loop spans 16 amino acids. Deletions cut 3 bases from V and 4 bases from J, with 18 bases between. The CDR3 protein is CASSDRPDFAVYGYTF. The CDR3, as DNA: TGTGCCAGCAGTGATCGCCCAGACTTTGCGGTCTATGGCTACACCTTC.

The chain is built from TRBV4-1 and TRBJ2-7; 8 bases are shared with TRBD1. V was pared by 2 bases and J by 4 bases, with 4 bases of the junction left unmatched. The CDR3 totals 14 residues. In germline, CDR1 is MGHRA, CDR2 YSYEKL. CDR3 coding DNA: TGCGCCAGCAGCCAACCAGGGGGCTTATACGAGCAGTACTTC. This sequence encodes CASSQPGGLYEQYF.

The rearrangement uses TRBV9 and TRBJ1-3, with D perhaps TRBD1 (6 bases). V lost 4 bases to trimming and J lost 5 bases, with 16 bases between them. This CDR3 comprises 15 residues. Germline V gene sequence: CDR1 SGDLS, CDR2 YYNGEE. CDR3 loop: CASSPYRDNRNTIYF. DNA of the CDR3: TGTGCCAGCAGCCCCTACCGGGACAACAGAAACACCATATATTTT.

The chain employs TRBV6-5 and TRBJ1-1; possible D gene TRBD1, 5 bases. Looked up from germline, CDR1 is MNHEY and CDR2 is SVGAGI. V gave up 6 bases and J gave up 5 bases, with 16 bases separating them. CDR3 length equals 14 residues. The CDR3 reads CASRTDSLRTEAFF. The DNA of the CDR3 is TGTGCCAGCAGAACCGACAGCCTAAGGACTGAAGCTTTCTTT.

CDR3 region: CASSSPGGGYGYTF. The CDR3 DNA reads TGTGCCAGCAGTTCTCCAGGGGGGGGCTATGGCTACACCTTC. The chain recombines TRBV6-2 or TRBV6-3 with TRBJ1-2; 7 nucleotides match TRBD1. The CDR3 is 14 amino acids. Germline CDR1 MNHEY, CDR2 SVGEGT. Trimming at V came to 4 bases and at J to 4 bases, leaving 6 bases not matched to a gene.